Below are 12 T cell receptor beta chains sequenced from a single sample in a study of T cell responses to AZD1222 COVID-19 vaccine. Repertoires were generated with immunoSEQ multiplex PCR, while TCRdb's copy carries only in-frame clones and drops some. Of about 120,000 clones listed, roughly 90% are singletons. The sequences come from peripheral blood, collected on day 0 of AZD1222 vaccination. These receptors all come from an adult in good health.

This chain connects TRBV18 to TRBJ1-1, with D uncertain. CDR1 and CDR2 (germline): KGHSH, LQKENI. The CDR3 contains 12 residues. Trimming pared 3 bases from V and 1 base from J, leaving 3 bases between. This chain's CDR3 is CASSPQNTEAFF. The CDR3 bases are TGTGCCAGCTCACCTCAGAACACTGAAGCTTTCTTT.

CDR3 sequence (DNA): TGTGCCATCAGCCACGCCAGCCCCACTGAAGCTTTCTTT. Protein: CAISHASPTEAFF. J is TRBJ1-1 and V is TRBV10-3; no clear D. V lost 6 bases, J lost 4 bases, and 12 bases lay in between. The CDR3 runs 13 residues. Germline CDR1 and CDR2: ENHRY and SYGVKD.

The chain uses TRBV4-1 and TRBJ1-5, with 7 bases that match TRBD1. J was trimmed by 2 bases and V by 0 bases; bases with no gene match: 1. CDR1 and CDR2 from the germline V gene are MGHRA and YSYEKL. The CDR3 covers 15 residues. CDR3 region: CASSQEGTGNQPQHF. The CDR3 region has the DNA TGCGCCAGCAGCCAAGAAGGGACAGGCAATCAGCCCCAGCATTTT.

The chain recombines TRBV29-1 with TRBJ2-3, with TRBD2 matching 10 bases. The length of the CDR3 is 14 residues. Per the germline V gene, CDR1 is SQVTM and CDR2 is ANQGSEA. After removal of 8 bases from V and 2 bases from J, the junction contained 7 bases not matched to a gene. CDR3 protein: CSLQLAGHTDTQYF. In nucleotides, the CDR3 is TGCAGCCTACAACTAGCGGGGCACACAGATACGCAGTATTTT.

This sequence joins TRBV18 and TRBJ1-5; possible D gene TRBD1, 5 bases. The CDR3 is 16 residues long. Deletions cut 3 bases from V and 2 bases from J, with 14 bases between. Germline V gene data show CDR1 as KGHSH and CDR2 as LQKENI. DNA for the CDR3: TGTGCCAGCTCACCGGGGGGAGTCAGGGGCAATCAGCCCCAGCATTTT. It specifies CASSPGGVRGNQPQHF.

The chain is built from TRBV11-3 and TRBJ2-5; D tentatively reads TRBD1 or TRBD2 (5 bases each). Germline V gene lookup returns CDR1 SGHNT and CDR2 YENEEA. V lost 4 bases to trimming and J lost 5 bases, with 11 bases between them. There are 13 residues in the CDR3. This chain's CDR3 is CASSSGEGETQYF. The DNA for the CDR3 is TGTGCCAGCAGCTCTGGAGAGGGGGAGACCCAGTACTTC.

This clone occurred a few times. The chain uses TRBV7-6 and TRBJ2-7; D is ambiguous. The CDR3 runs 13 residues. The V end lost 10 bases, the J end lost 3 bases, and 16 bases lay between the germline ends. CDR1 and CDR2 from the germline V gene are SGHVS and FNYEAQ. CDR3 residues: CATTQVSSYEQYF. Written as DNA, the CDR3 is TGTGCCACCACCCAAGTCAGCAGCTACGAGCAGTACTTC.

This sequence joins TRBV9 and TRBJ2-1; TRBD2 is a possible D gene (5 bases). CDR3 size: 15 residues. The germline V gene encodes CDR1 SGDLS and CDR2 YYNGEE. The V end lost 4 bases, the J end lost 4 bases, and 15 bases lay between the germline ends. CDR3 sequence: CASSPREGYYNEQFF. The CDR3 bases are TGTGCCAGCAGCCCTAGAGAGGGTTATTACAATGAGCAGTTCTTC.

This clone was seen once. The chain links TRBV27 to TRBJ1-4; TRBD1 is a possible D gene (5 bases). Between the trimmed V and J ends, which lost 3 bases and 10 bases, there was a span of 21 bases. The CDR3 runs to 16 residues. Germline V gives CDR1 MNHEY, CDR2 SMNVEV (reference sequence). Here the CDR3 DNA reads TGTGCCAGCAGTTTTGAAGGGGTAGCAGGGTCCGGAAAACTGTTTTTT. Its translation: CASSFEGVAGSGKLFF.

This clone was detected once. The chain joins TRBV27 to TRBJ1-2; D gene unclear. The CDR3 has 14 residues. Germline CDR1 reads MNHEY; CDR2 reads SMNVEV (reference sequence). Between the trimmed V and J ends, which lost 5 bases and 4 bases, there was a span of 14 bases. The CDR3 nucleotides read TGTGCCAGCAGTCCCGACACCCTGTTCTATGGCTACACCTTC. Encoded protein: CASSPDTLFYGYTF.

V and J are TRBV30 and TRBJ2-5; possibly TRBD1 or TRBD2 for D (5 bases each). This CDR3 has 14 residues. Germline V gives CDR1 GTSNPN, CDR2 SVGIG (reference sequence). V was cut by 4 bases and J by 4 bases, with 16 bases left in between. CDR3 loop: CAWTRGSSGETQYF. In DNA form, the CDR3 reads TGTGCCTGGACACGGGGCTCTAGTGGAGAGACCCAGTACTTC.

The chain combines TRBV9 with TRBJ2-7; tentative D call: TRBD2 (5 bases). This CDR3 contains 15 residues. In germline, CDR1 is SGDLS, CDR2 YYNGEE. The V gene lost 3 bases and the J gene lost 4 bases, with 17 bases spanning the gap. This chain's CDR3 is CASSARHGDPYEQYF. The CDR3 region has the DNA TGTGCCAGCAGCGCACGCCACGGGGATCCTTACGAGCAGTACTTC.